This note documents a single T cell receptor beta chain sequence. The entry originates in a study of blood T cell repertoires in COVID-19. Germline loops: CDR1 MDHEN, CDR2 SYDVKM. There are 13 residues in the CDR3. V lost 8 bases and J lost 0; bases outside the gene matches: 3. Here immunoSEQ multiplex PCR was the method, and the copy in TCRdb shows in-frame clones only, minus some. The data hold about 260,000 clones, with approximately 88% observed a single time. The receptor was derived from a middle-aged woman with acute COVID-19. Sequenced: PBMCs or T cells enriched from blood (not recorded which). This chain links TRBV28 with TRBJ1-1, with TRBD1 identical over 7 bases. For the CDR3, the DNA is TGTGCCAGCCTGACAGGGTTGAACACTGAAGCTTTCTTT. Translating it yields CASLTGLNTEAFF. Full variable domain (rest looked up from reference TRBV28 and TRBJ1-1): DVKVTQSSRYLVKRTGEKVFLECVQDMDHENMFWYRQDPGLGLRLIYFSYDVKMKEKGDIPEGYSVSREKKERFSLILESASTNQTSMYLCASLTGLNTEAFFGQGTRLTVV.